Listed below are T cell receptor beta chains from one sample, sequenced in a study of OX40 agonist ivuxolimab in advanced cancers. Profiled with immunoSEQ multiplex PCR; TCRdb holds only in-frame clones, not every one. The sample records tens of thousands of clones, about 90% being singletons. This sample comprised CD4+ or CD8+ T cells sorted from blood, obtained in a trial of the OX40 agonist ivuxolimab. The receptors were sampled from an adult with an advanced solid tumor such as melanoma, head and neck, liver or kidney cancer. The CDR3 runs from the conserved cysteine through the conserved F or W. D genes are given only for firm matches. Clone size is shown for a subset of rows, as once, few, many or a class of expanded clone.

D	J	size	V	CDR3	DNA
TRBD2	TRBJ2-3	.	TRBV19	CASTRLAGGSVDTQYF	TGTGCCAGTACCAGACTAGCGGGGGGTAGTGTGGATACGCAGTATTTT
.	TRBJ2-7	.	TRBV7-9	CASSWDNSEQYF	TGTGCCAGCAGCTGGGACAACAGCGAGCAGTACTTC
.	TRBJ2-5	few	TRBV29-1	CSVSPGSETQYF	TGCAGCGTTTCCCCTGGATCAGAGACCCAGTACTTC
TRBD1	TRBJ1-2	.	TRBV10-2	CASSESPQGGGYTF	TGCGCCAGCAGTGAGTCTCCACAGGGGGGAGGCTACACCTTC
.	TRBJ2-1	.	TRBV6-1	CASSDLTGSSSYNEQFF	TGTGCCAGCAGTGACCTAACAGGGAGTAGCTCCTACAATGAGCAGTTCTTC
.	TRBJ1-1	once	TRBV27	CASSQITNTEAFF	TGTGCCAGCAGTCAAATTACGAACACTGAAGCTTTCTTT
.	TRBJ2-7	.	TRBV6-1	CASSGTVPYEQYF	TGTGCCAGCAGTGGTACGGTCCCCTACGAGCAGTACTTC
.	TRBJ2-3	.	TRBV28	CASTPLDGGGRNTQYF	TGTGCCAGCACCCCCCTCGACGGAGGGGGCAGGAATACGCAGTATTTT
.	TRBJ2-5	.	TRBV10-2	CASSESEFQETQYF	TGCGCCAGCAGTGAGTCGGAGTTCCAAGAGACCCAGTACTTC
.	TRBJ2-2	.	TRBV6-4	CASSDRNTGELFF	TGTGCCAGCAGTGATCGGAACACCGGGGAGCTGTTTTTT
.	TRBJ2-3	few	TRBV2	CASSTGSSTDTQYF	TGTGCCAGCAGTACAGGGTCTAGCACAGATACGCAGTATTTT
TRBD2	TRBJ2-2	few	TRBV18	CASSHTSGGNTGELFF	TGTGCCAGCTCACACACTAGCGGGGGGAACACCGGGGAGCTGTTTTTT
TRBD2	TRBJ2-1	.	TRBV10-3	CAIRSGPGLAGDNEQFF	TGTGCCATCAGGAGTGGCCCCGGACTAGCGGGAGACAATGAGCAGTTCTTC
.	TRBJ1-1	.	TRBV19	CASTGTVNTEAFF	TGTGCCAGTACGGGGACGGTGAACACTGAAGCTTTCTTT
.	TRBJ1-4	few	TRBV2	CASSDLGELFF	TGTGCCAGCAGTGATCTTGGGGAACTGTTTTTT
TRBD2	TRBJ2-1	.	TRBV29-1	CSVPSPQTSGRSDEQFF	TGCAGCGTTCCCTCACCCCAAACTAGCGGGAGATCCGATGAGCAGTTCTTC
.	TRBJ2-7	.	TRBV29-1	CSVEGEGSYEQYF	TGCAGCGTTGAAGGAGAAGGTAGTTACGAGCAGTACTTC
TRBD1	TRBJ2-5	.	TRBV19	CASSFGTGGVKGKTQYF	TGTGCCAGTAGTTTTGGGACAGGGGGCGTAAAGGGGAAGACCCAGTACTTC
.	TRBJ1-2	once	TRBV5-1	CASSFGGAARDYGYTF	TGCGCCAGCAGCTTTGGCGGCGCAGCTAGGGACTATGGCTACACCTTC
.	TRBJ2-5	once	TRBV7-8	CASSLGLEETQYF	TGTGCCAGCAGCTTAGGTCTCGAAGAGACCCAGTACTTC
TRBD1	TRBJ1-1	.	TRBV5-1	CASSFGQGIEAFF	TGCGCCAGCAGCTTCGGACAGGGGATTGAAGCTTTCTTT
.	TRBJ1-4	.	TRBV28	CASTPGQGTRKLFF	TGTGCCAGCACCCCGGGGCAGGGGACGCGGAAACTGTTTTTT
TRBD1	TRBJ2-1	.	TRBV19	CASSMAGQGSYNEQFF	TGTGCCAGTAGTATGGCTGGACAGGGGTCCTACAATGAGCAGTTCTTC
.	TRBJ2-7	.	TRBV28	CASSTGGRNNLGEQYF	TGTGCCAGCAGTACCGGCGGACGCAACAACTTAGGCGAGCAGTACTTC
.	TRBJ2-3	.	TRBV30	CAWRVGTLSTDTQYF	TGTGCCTGGAGGGTCGGCACTCTTAGCACAGATACGCAGTATTTT
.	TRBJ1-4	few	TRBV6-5	CASSYQGPAEKLFF	TGTGCCAGCAGTTACCAGGGGCCGGCTGAAAAACTGTTTTTT
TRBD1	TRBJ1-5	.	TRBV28	CASSFGTGEHQPQHF	TGTGCCAGCAGTTTCGGGACAGGGGAACATCAGCCCCAGCATTTT